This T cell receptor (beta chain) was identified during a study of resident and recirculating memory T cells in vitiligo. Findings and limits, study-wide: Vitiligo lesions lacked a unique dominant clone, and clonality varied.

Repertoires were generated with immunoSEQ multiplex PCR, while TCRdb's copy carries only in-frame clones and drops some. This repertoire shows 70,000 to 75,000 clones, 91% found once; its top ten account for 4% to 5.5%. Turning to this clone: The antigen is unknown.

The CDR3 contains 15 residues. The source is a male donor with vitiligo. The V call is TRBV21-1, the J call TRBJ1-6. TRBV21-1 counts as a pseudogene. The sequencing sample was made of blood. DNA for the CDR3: TGTGCCAGCAATTTCCTCGGACTGTTGAATTCACCCCTCCACTTT. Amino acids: CASNFLGLLNSPLHF.